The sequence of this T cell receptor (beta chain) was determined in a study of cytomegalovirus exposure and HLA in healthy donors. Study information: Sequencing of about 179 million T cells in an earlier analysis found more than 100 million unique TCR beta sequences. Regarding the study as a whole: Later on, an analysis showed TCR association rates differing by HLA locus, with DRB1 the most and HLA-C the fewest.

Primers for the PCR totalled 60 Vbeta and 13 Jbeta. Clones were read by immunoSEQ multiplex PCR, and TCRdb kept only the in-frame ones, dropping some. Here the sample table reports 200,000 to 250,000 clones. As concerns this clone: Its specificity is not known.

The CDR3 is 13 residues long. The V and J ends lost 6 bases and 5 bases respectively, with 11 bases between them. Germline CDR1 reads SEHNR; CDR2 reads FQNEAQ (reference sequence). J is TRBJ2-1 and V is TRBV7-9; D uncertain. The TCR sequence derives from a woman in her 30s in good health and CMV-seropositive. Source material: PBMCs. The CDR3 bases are TGTGCCAGCAGGGAGCCCAACAACAATGAGCAGTTCTTC. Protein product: CASREPNNNEQFF.